The rows below give T cell receptor beta chains drawn from one sample of a study of OX40 agonist ivuxolimab in advanced cancers. The data were produced by immunoSEQ multiplex PCR, yet TCRdb's version contains in-frame clones alone and is incomplete. The sample has over 55,000 clones, around 90% seen once. This sample comprised CD4+ or CD8+ T cells sorted from blood, obtained in a trial of the OX40 agonist ivuxolimab. Receptor source: an adult with an advanced solid tumor such as melanoma, head and neck, liver or kidney cancer. CDR3s include the opening cysteine and the closing phenylalanine or tryptophan. The D gene is left open where the match is weak. Rows give clone size only sometimes, using once, few, many, or a class for an expanded clone.

TRBD2 | 15 | once | TRBJ2-3 | TRBV5-1 | TGCGCCAGCAGCTCACTAGCGGGAGAAACAGATACGCAGTATTTT | CASSSLAGETDTQYF
- | 19 | - | TRBJ1-5 | TRBV28 | TGTGCCAGCACCTTACGCCGGCAATACTACGACTTTAGCAATCAGCCCCAGCATTTT | CASTLRRQYYDFSNQPQHF
- | 15 | - | TRBJ1-2 | TRBV7-9 | TGTGCCAGCAGCTTTTCGTCCTTCGCAGGCTATGGCTACACCTTC | CASSFSSFAGYGYTF
- | 17 | - | TRBJ1-3 | TRBV7-8 | TGTGCCAGCAGCCCCACTAACGCGCCAAGGGCTGGAAACACCATATATTTT | CASSPTNAPRAGNTIYF
- | 18 | - | TRBJ2-2 | TRBV19 | TGTGCCAGTAGTACTGACCCCGGGAGGGGGCTTACCGCCGGGGAGCTGTTTTTT | CASSTDPGRGLTAGELFF
TRBD1 | 17 | - | TRBJ1-1 | TRBV28 | TGTGCCAGCAGTCTCCTCCCGGGACAGGGGGCAGGTTCGTTTGCTTTCTTT | CASSLLPGQGAGSFAFF
- | 13 | - | TRBJ1-2 | TRBV28 | TGTGCCAGCAGTTTCGGTAGGGTCTATGGCTACACCTTC | CASSFGRVYGYTF
- | 14 | - | TRBJ1-1 | TRBV27 | TGTGCCAGCAGTTTATTGGGGAGAGAGACTGAAGCTTTCTTT | CASSLLGRETEAFF
- | 17 | - | TRBJ1-1 | TRBV5-6 | TGTGCCAGCAGCTTTTATTCATTCGGGGGGCAGAACACTGAAGCTTTCTTT | CASSFYSFGGQNTEAFF
- | 12 | - | TRBJ1-1 | TRBV6-6 | TGTGCCAGCACAAGAGGGAACACTGAAGCTTTCTTT | CASTRGNTEAFF
- | 18 | - | TRBJ2-6 | TRBV21-1 | TGTGCCAGCAGCAAAGAGGCAGGAAATAACTCTGGGGCCAACGTCCTGACTTTC | CASSKEAGNNSGANVLTF
TRBD1 | 14 | - | TRBJ1-2 | TRBV28 | TGTGCCAGGTTAAAGACAGGGGATGTCTATGGCTACACCTTC | CARLKTGDVYGYTF
TRBD1 | 16 | - | TRBJ1-2 | TRBV7-8 | TGTGCCAGCAGCTTAGGACAGGGGAGCCCTTACTATGGCTACACCTTC | CASSLGQGSPYYGYTF
- | 15 | - | TRBJ1-6 | TRBV14 | TGTGCCAGCAGCCAAGGCCGAGGAGGAGATGCACCCCTCCACTTT | CASSQGRGGDAPLHF
- | 14 | once | TRBJ1-1 | TRBV4-3 | TGCGCCAGCAGCCAGGGACACAGGAACACTGAAGCTTTCTTT | CASSQGHRNTEAFF
TRBD1 | 18 | - | TRBJ2-6 | TRBV19 | TGTGCCAGTAGTGGAGGGACAGGGGTTCTGGCTGGGGCCAACGTCCTGACTTTC | CASSGGTGVLAGANVLTF
TRBD1 | 15 | - | TRBJ2-7 | TRBV18 | TGTGCCAGCTCACCGCAGGGACAGGGCTCCTACGAGCAGTACTTC | CASSPQGQGSYEQYF
- | 13 | - | TRBJ2-3 | TRBV11-2 | TGTGCCAGCAGCTGGGCGACAGGCGATACGCAGTATTTT | CASSWATGDTQYF
- | 14 | - | TRBJ2-3 | TRBV28 | TGTGCCACCGGAGACCTCGGGGGCACAGATACGCAGTATTTT | CATGDLGGTDTQYF
TRBD2 | 16 | - | TRBJ2-7 | TRBV9 | TGTGCCAGCAGCGATGGTACTAGCGGGGACCCTACTGCGCAGTACTTC | CASSDGTSGDPTAQYF
- | 14 | once | TRBJ2-1 | TRBV6-5 | TGTGCCGCCCAACAGGACCCTACCTCCAATGAGCAGTTCTTC | CAAQQDPTSNEQFF
- | 14 | - | TRBJ2-5 | TRBV5-1 | TGCGCCAGCAGCTTGGATTGGGCTCAAGAGACCCAGTACTTC | CASSLDWAQETQYF
- | 14 | once | TRBJ1-4 | TRBV28 | TGTGCCAGCAGTTCGGACACCAGGGGTGAAAAACTGTTTTTT | CASSSDTRGEKLFF
- | 14 | - | TRBJ1-1 | TRBV5-1 | TGCGCCAGCAGATCCACAGCTATGAACACTGAAGCTTTCTTT | CASRSTAMNTEAFF
- | 19 | once | TRBJ1-6 | TRBV27 | TGTGCCAGCAGTGGCCGGGACTTGGACCCCCCCGGGAGGAATTCACCCCTCCACTTT | CASSGRDLDPPGRNSPLHF
TRBD2 | 15 | - | TRBJ2-7 | TRBV14 | TGTGCCAGCAGCCATGTTTCAGCGGGACGCTACGAGCAGTACTTC | CASSHVSAGRYEQYF
TRBD1 | 13 | - | TRBJ1-1 | TRBV29-1 | TGCAGCGTGGGGACAGGGGTGTGGACTGAAGCTTTCTTT | CSVGTGVWTEAFF
- | 14 | - | TRBJ2-7 | TRBV7-9 | TGTGCCAGCAGCTTAGGGGGGGCCTCCTACGAGCAGTACTTC | CASSLGGASYEQYF
- | 15 | - | TRBJ2-7 | TRBV7-2 | TGTGCCAGCAGCAAGGATGCGAGACCCACCTACGAGCAGTACTTC | CASSKDARPTYEQYF
- | 12 | - | TRBJ1-2 | TRBV5-1 | TGCGCCAGCAGCTCGGAGATTTGGGGCTACACCTTC | CASSSEIWGYTF
TRBD2 | 15 | - | TRBJ2-7 | TRBV2 | TGTGCCAGCTCGGGAACGACTAGCGAATCCTACGAGCAGTACTTC | CASSGTTSESYEQYF
- | 12 | - | TRBJ2-1 | TRBV19 | TGTGCCAGTAGCCCCACGGACAATGAGCAGTTCTTC | CASSPTDNEQFF
TRBD2 | 17 | once | TRBJ2-6 | TRBV7-3 | TGTGCCAGCAGCGCGCCGGACGGGAGGGCTGGGGCCAACGTCCTGACTTTC | CASSAPDGRAGANVLTF
- | 14 | - | TRBJ1-1 | TRBV6-1 | TGTGCCAGCAGTGACATGACAGAAAACACTGAAGCTTTCTTT | CASSDMTENTEAFF
TRBD1 | 14 | - | TRBJ1-2 | TRBV7-3 | TGTGCCAGCAGCTTAGGGACAGGGAACTATGGCTACACCTTC | CASSLGTGNYGYTF
- | 15 | - | TRBJ2-1 | TRBV4-2 | TGTGCCAGCAGCCAAGAGTTTAACGGTTACAATGAGCAGTTCTTC | CASSQEFNGYNEQFF
- | 12 | few | TRBJ2-5 | TRBV14 | TGTGCCAGCAGCCAAGCGTTTCAGACCCAGTACTTC | CASSQAFQTQYF
- | 17 | - | TRBJ1-1 | TRBV7-9 | TGTGCCAGCAGCTTTAAAACCTTCCTCATATCGAACACTGAAGCTTTCTTT | CASSFKTFLISNTEAFF
- | 13 | once | TRBJ1-1 | TRBV15 | TGTGCCACCAGGTTTGCAGAGAACACTGAAGCTTTCTTT | CATRFAENTEAFF
TRBD1 | 17 | - | TRBJ2-6 | TRBV27 | TGTGCCAGCAGTTCGTCCCGGGACAGGGCTGGGGCCAACGTCCTGACTTTC | CASSSSRDRAGANVLTF
TRBD1 | 15 | few | TRBJ1-5 | TRBV27 | TGTGCCAGCAGTTTAGGGACAGCTATCAATCAGCCCCAGCATTTT | CASSLGTAINQPQHF
- | 13 | - | TRBJ1-5 | TRBV28 | TGTGCGGCCGACCCCCGGCGCAATCAGCCCCAGCATTTT | CAADPRRNQPQHF
- | 17 | - | TRBJ1-2 | TRBV28 | TGTGCCAGCAGTTTAGATAACAGTGGGGCGAATAACTATGGCTACACCTTC | CASSLDNSGANNYGYTF
- | 13 | - | TRBJ1-5 | TRBV4-3 | TGCGCCAGCAGCCCATCCGGCGGGCAGCCCCAGCATTTT | CASSPSGGQPQHF
TRBD1 | 13 | - | TRBJ1-5 | TRBV10-1 | TGCGCCAGCAGCCGGGACAGTAATCAGCCCCAGCATTTT | CASSRDSNQPQHF
- | 11 | - | TRBJ1-1 | TRBV27 | TGTGCCAGCATGGGGTACACTGAAGCTTTCTTT | CASMGYTEAFF
- | 14 | - | TRBJ1-1 | TRBV28 | TGTGCCAGCAGTTTAGGGGAGTGGAACACTGAAGCTTTCTTT | CASSLGEWNTEAFF
TRBD1 | 14 | - | TRBJ1-3 | TRBV19 | TGTGCCAGTAAAGAGACAGGGGCTGGAAACACCATATATTTT | CASKETGAGNTIYF
- | 12 | - | TRBJ1-1 | TRBV6-6 | TGTGCCACCCGGGATGAGAACACTGAAGCTTTCTTT | CATRDENTEAFF
- | 17 | - | TRBJ1-5 | TRBV19 | TGTGCCAGTAGTATAGCCCCATTGGGAGGGGAAGGGCAGCCCCAGCATTTT | CASSIAPLGGEGQPQHF
TRBD1 | 13 | - | TRBJ1-4 | TRBV7-2 | TGTGCCAGCAGCTTAGAAGGGGACAGGGAACGGTTTTTT | CASSLEGDRERFF
TRBD1 | 14 | once | TRBJ2-2 | TRBV7-3 | TGTGCCAGCAGCTTCTCAGGGGGCACCGGGGAGCTGTTTTTT | CASSFSGGTGELFF
- | 14 | - | TRBJ2-1 | TRBV6-6 | TGTGCCAGCAGTTACTCGTCGACCCACCGTGAGCAGTTCTTC | CASSYSSTHREQFF
TRBD1 | 13 | - | TRBJ2-3 | TRBV29-1 | TGCAGCGTGCGACAGGGATCCACAGATACGCAGTATTTT | CSVRQGSTDTQYF
- | 14 | - | TRBJ2-7 | TRBV7-2 | TGTGCCAGCTCTCGTGCTAGCCGCCCCTACGAGCAGTACTTC | CASSRASRPYEQYF
TRBD1 | 15 | - | TRBJ1-2 | TRBV28 | TGTGCCAGCAGTTTCCGGGACAGGGGCGGCTATGGCTACACCTTC | CASSFRDRGGYGYTF
- | 14 | once | TRBJ1-2 | TRBV5-1 | TGCGCCAGCAGCTTGGACGTCGGTAACTATGGCTACACCTTC | CASSLDVGNYGYTF